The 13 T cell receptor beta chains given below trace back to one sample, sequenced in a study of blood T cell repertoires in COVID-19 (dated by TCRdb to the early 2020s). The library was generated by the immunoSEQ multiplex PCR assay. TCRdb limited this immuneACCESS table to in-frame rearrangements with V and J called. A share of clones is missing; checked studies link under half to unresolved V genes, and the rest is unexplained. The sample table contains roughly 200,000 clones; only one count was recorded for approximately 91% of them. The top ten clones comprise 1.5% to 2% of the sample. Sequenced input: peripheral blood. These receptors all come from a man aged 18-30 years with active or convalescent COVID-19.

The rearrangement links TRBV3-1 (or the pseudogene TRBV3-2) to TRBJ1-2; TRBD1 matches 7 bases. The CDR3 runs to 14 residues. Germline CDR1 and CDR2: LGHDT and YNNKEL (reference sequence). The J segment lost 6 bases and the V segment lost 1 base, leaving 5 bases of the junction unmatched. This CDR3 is CASSQGTGEDGYTF. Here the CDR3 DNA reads TGTGCCAGCAGCCAAGGCACAGGGGAGGATGGCTACACCTTC.

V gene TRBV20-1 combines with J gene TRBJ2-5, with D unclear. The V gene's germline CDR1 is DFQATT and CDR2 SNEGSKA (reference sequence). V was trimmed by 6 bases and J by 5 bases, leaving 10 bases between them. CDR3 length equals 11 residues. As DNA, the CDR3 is TGCAGTGCGCCCGTCGGGGAGACCCAGTACTTC. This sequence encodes CSAPVGETQYF.

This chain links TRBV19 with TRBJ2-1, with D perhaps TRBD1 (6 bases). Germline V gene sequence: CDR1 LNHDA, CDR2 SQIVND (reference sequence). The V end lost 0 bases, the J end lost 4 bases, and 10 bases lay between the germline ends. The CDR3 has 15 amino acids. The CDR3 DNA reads TGTGCCAGTAGTATAGACGGACAGCGTTACAATGAGCAGTTCTTC. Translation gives CASSIDGQRYNEQFF.

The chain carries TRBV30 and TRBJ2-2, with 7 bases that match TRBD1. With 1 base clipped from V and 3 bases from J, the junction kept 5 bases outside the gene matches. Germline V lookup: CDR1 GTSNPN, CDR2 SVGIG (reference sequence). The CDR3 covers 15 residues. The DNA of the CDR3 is TGTGCCTGGAGTGCCCGTGACAGGGACACCGGGGAGCTGTTTTTT. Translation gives CAWSARDRDTGELFF.

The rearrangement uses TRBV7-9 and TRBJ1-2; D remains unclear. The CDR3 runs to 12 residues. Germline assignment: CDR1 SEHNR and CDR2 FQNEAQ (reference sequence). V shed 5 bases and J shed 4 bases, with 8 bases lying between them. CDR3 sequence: CASSAEGYGYTF. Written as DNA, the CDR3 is TGTGCCAGCAGCGCCGAGGGCTATGGCTACACCTTC.

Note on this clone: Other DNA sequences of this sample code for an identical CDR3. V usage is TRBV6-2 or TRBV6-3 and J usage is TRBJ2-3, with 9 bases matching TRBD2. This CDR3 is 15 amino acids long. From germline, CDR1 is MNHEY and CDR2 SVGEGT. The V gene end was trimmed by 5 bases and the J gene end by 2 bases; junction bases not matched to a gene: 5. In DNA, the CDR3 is TGTGCCAGCAGTCGAGCGGGGGGAGTCACAGATACGCAGTATTTT. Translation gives CASSRAGGVTDTQYF.

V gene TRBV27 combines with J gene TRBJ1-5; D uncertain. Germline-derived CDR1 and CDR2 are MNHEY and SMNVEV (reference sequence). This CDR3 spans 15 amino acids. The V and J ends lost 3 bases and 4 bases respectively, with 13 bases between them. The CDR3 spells CASSFSGRANQPQHF. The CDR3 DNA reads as TGTGCCAGCAGTTTTAGCGGACGGGCGAATCAGCCCCAGCATTTT.

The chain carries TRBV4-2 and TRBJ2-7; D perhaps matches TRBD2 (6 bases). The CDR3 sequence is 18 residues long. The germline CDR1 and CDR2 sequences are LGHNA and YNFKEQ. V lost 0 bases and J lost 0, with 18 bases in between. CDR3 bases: TGTGCCAGCAGCCAAGACCTCCCCGGGACTCTGAGCTCCTACGAGCAGTACTTC. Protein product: CASSQDLPGTLSSYEQYF.

The CDR3 bases are TGTGCCAGCAGCCAAAACAGGGGCGATCGGGAAAAACTGTTTTTT. It is translated as CASSQNRGDREKLFF. This sequence joins TRBV7-9 and TRBJ1-4; TRBD1 matches 7 bases. The V and J ends lost 5 bases and 8 bases, in that order; junction bases with no gene match: 11. Germline V CDR1 and CDR2: SEHNR, FQNEAQ (reference sequence). The CDR3 length is 15 residues.

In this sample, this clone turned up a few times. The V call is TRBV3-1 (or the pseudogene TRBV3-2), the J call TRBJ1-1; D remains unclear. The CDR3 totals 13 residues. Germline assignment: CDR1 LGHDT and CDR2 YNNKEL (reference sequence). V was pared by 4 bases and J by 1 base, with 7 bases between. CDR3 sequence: CASSRRQNTEAFF. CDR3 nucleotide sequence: TGTGCCAGCAGCCGCAGACAGAACACTGAAGCTTTCTTT.

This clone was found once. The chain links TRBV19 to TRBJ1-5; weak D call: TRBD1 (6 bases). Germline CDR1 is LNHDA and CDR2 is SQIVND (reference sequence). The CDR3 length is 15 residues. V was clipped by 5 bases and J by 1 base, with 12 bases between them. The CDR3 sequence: CASSYRVASNQPQHF. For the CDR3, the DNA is TGTGCCAGTAGTTACAGGGTTGCAAGCAATCAGCCCCAGCATTTT. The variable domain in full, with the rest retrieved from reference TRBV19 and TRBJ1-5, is DGGITQSPKYLFRKEGQNVTLSCEQNLNHDAMYWYRQDPGQGLRLIYYSQIVNDFQKGDIAEGYSVSREKKESFPLTVTSAQKNPTAFYLCASSYRVASNQPQHFGDGTRLSIL.

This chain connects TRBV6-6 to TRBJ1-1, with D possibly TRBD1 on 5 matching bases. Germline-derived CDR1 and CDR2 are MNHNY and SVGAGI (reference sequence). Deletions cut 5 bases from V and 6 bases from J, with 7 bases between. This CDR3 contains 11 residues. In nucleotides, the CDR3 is TGTGCCAGCAGTCCCAGGGCTGAAGCTTTCTTT. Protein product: CASSPRAEAFF.

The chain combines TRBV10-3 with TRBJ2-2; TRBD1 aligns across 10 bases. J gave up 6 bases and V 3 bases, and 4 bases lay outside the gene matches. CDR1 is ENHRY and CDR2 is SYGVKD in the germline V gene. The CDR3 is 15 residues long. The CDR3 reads CAISDGQGVAGELFF. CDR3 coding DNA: TGTGCCATCAGTGATGGACAGGGGGTGGCCGGGGAGCTGTTTTTT.